This TCR beta chain was found in a study of blood T cell repertoires in COVID-19. Sequencing was performed with immunoSEQ multiplex PCR; in TCRdb, only in-frame clones are kept and a portion is missing. The table lists tens of thousands of clones, around 91% of them singletons. This CDR3 is 14 amino acids long. CDR1 SGHTA and CDR2 FQGNSA come from the germline V gene. Trimming left V 4 bases short and J 3 bases short, with 12 bases between. Those enrolled in Seattle joined during active infection and were followed longitudinally afterward. The specimen sequenced was peripheral blood. This sequence was found in a woman aged 60-75 years with COVID-19, enrolled during active disease. V usage is TRBV7-2 and J usage is TRBJ1-2, with no clear D. CDR3 in amino acids: CASSSPGFYYGYTF. CDR3 nucleotide sequence: TGTGCCAGCAGCTCTCCGGGATTCTACTATGGCTACACCTTC.